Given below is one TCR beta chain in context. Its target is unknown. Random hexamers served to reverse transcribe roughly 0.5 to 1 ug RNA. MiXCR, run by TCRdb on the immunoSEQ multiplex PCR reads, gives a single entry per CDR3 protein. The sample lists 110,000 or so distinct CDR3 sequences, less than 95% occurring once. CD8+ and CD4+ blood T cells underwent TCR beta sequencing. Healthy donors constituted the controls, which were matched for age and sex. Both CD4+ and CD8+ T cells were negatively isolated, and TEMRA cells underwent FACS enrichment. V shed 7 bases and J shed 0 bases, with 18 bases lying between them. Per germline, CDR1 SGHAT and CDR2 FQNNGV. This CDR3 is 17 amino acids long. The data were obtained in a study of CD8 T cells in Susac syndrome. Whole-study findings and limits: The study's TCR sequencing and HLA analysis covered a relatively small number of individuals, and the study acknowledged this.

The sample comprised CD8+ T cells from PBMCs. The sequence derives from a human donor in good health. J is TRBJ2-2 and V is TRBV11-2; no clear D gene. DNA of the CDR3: TGTGCCAGCAACCCGCGTGGCACGTCAGCGAACACCGGGGAGCTGTTTTTT. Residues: CASNPRGTSANTGELFF.